Listed here are 29 T cell receptor beta chains from one sample, sequenced in a study of T cell repertoires in cytomegalovirus infection. In TCRdb, the reads were re-called with MiXCR into one record per CDR3 protein. The data hold 310,000 or so distinct CDR3 sequences, with roughly a tenth observed a single time. Sample: PBMCs. The receptors shown here come from a human donor in good health (CMV status not recorded). Some clones in this sample may be carry-over from other donors' samples.

The J gene is TRBJ1-1, the V gene TRBV28; weak D call: TRBD1 (5 bases). The CDR3 extends over 11 amino acids. The germline V and J ends were trimmed by 3 bases and 10 bases, with 9 bases remaining between them. Germline V gene sequence: CDR1 MDHEN, CDR2 SYDVKM. The CDR3 DNA reads TGTGCCAGCAGTTTTCGCAGGGCAGCTTTCTTT. Translation: CASSFRRAAFF.

The rearrangement uses TRBV19 and TRBJ2-1; 8 nucleotides line up with TRBD2. Unmatched junction bases numbered 21, after V lost 4 bases and J lost 4 bases. The CDR3 length is 20 residues. Germline CDR1 and CDR2: LNHDA and SQIVND (reference sequence). CDR3 sequence: CASSTLYQPNSGARYNEQFF. Written as DNA, the CDR3 is TGTGCCAGTAGTACCCTCTATCAACCAAATAGCGGGGCTCGGTACAATGAGCAGTTCTTC.

The sample holds many counts of this clonotype. The rearrangement uses TRBV12-3 or TRBV12-4 and TRBJ2-5, with D possibly called TRBD1 or TRBD2 (5 bases each). CDR3 length equals 15 residues. V lost 4 bases and J lost 1, with 13 bases in between. CDR3 DNA: TGTGCCAGCAGTTGGATTGGGGGTACCCAAGAGACCCAGTACTTC. Translated: CASSWIGGTQETQYF.

This clonotype was found many times. The chain is built from TRBV20-1 and TRBJ2-2, with 13 nucleotides matching TRBD2. Unmatched junction bases numbered 7, after V lost 0 bases and J lost 3 bases. Germline V CDR1 and CDR2: DFQATT, SNEGSKA (reference sequence). The CDR3 sequence is 18 residues long. CDR3 amino acids: CSARDTSGGAGHTGELFF. Written as DNA, the CDR3 is TGCAGTGCTAGAGATACTAGCGGGGGGGCCGGTCACACCGGGGAGCTGTTTTTT.

This clonotype was detected many times. The chain links TRBV5-1 to TRBJ1-1; D gene uncertain. Germline values: CDR1 SGHRS, CDR2 YFSETQ. Trimming removed 0 bases from V and 1 base from J, with 7 bases in between. This CDR3 contains 14 residues. The CDR3: CASSLALGNTEAFF. The CDR3 region has the DNA TGCGCCAGCAGCTTGGCCTTAGGGAACACTGAAGCTTTCTTT.

This chain joins TRBV6-2 or TRBV6-3 and TRBJ2-1; D uncertain. The germline V gene encodes CDR1 MNHEY and CDR2 SVGEGT. Trimming took 6 bases from V and 6 from J, leaving 9 bases between them. The CDR3 consists of 12 residues. The CDR3 nucleotides read TGTGCCAGCAGGAAGGGCCCCAATGAGCAGTTCTTC. This translates into CASRKGPNEQFF.

This rearrangement joins TRBV20-1 to TRBJ2-5; TRBD2 matches 13 bases. V was clipped by 5 bases and J by 5 bases; unmatched bases: 8. Germline CDR1 DFQATT, CDR2 SNEGSKA (reference sequence). This CDR3 region has 15 residues. CDR3 sequence reads: CSARGLAGEEETQYF. In DNA form, the CDR3 reads TGCAGTGCTCGAGGACTAGCGGGGGAGGAGGAGACCCAGTACTTC.

The gene calls are TRBV7-9 and TRBJ2-7; 7 bases are shared with TRBD1. Germline loops: CDR1 SEHNR, CDR2 FQNEAQ (reference sequence). V lost 5 bases, J lost 1 base, and 5 bases stayed unmatched. The CDR3 runs 14 residues. CDR3 coding DNA: TGTGCCAGCAGCGGTAGGACAGGATCCTACGAGCAGTACTTC. Protein: CASSGRTGSYEQYF.

This clonotype was seen a handful of times. This chain joins TRBV29-1 and TRBJ1-3, with D perhaps TRBD1 (6 bases). The CDR3 is 13 residues long. Germline CDR1 reads SQVTM; CDR2 reads ANQGSEA. Between the trimmed V and J ends, which lost 4 bases and 4 bases, there was a span of 11 bases. The CDR3 sequence: CSVASGAGNTIYF. CDR3 coding DNA: TGCAGCGTTGCCTCGGGGGCGGGAAACACCATATATTTT.

The chain recombines TRBV19 with TRBJ1-2; maybe TRBD1 (6 bases). Germline values: CDR1 LNHDA, CDR2 SQIVND (reference sequence). Between the trimmed V and J ends, which lost 6 bases and 7 bases, there was a span of 15 bases. The CDR3 spans 13 residues. CDR3 nucleotide sequence: TGTGCCAGTAGCCTACAGGGTCGGGTTGGCTACACCTTC. Translated, it gives CASSLQGRVGYTF.

This clonotype came up many times. The chain uses TRBV7-8 and TRBJ2-3, with D unresolved. V lost 1 base and J 3 bases, leaving 8 bases between the germline ends. The CDR3 totals 14 residues. CDR1 and CDR2 (germline): SGHVS, FQNEAQ. The CDR3, as DNA: TGTGCCAGCAGCTTAGAGGCGTGGACAGATACGCAGTATTTT. This codes for CASSLEAWTDTQYF.

This clonotype was detected ten times or more. The rearrangement joins TRBV7-2 to TRBJ2-7; TRBD2 aligns across 9 bases. Trimming at V came to 0 bases and at J to 6 bases, leaving 6 bases not matched to a gene. Germline assignment: CDR1 SGHTA and CDR2 FQGNSA. CDR3 size: 15 residues. DNA for the CDR3: TGTGCCAGCAGCTTAGCGCGGGGGGGGCGCTTCGAGCAGTACTTC. It translates to CASSLARGGRFEQYF.

The table lists this clonotype with many counts. This chain joins TRBV28 and TRBJ2-7; D might be TRBD1 (5 bases). Trimming took off 6 bases at V and 6 bases at J, with 18 bases between the two ends. The CDR3 covers 14 residues. Germline V lookup: CDR1 MDHEN, CDR2 SYDVKM. The CDR3 here is CASSPRGYMGEQYV. CDR3 DNA sequence: TGTGCCAGCAGCCCTAGGGGTTACATGGGCGAGCAGTACGTC.

A few counts support this clonotype. The chain joins TRBV19 to TRBJ2-3; TRBD1 matches 7 bases. CDR1 LNHDA and CDR2 SQIVND come from the germline V gene (reference sequence). The CDR3 is 15 residues long. J lost 3 bases, V lost 6 bases, and 9 bases had no gene match. As DNA, the CDR3 is TGTGCCAGTAGCTGGGACAGCTCGGGGACAGATACGCAGTATTTT. It encodes CASSWDSSGTDTQYF.

Many counts were recorded for this clonotype. The chain couples TRBV6-5 to TRBJ1-3, with D possibly TRBD1 on 5 matching bases. Looked up from germline, CDR1 is MNHEY and CDR2 is SVGAGI. V gave up 0 bases and J gave up 4 bases, with 13 bases separating them. This CDR3 is built from 16 residues. The CDR3 loop reads CASSYSIRGGGNTIYF. The CDR3 DNA sequence: TGTGCCAGCAGTTACTCGATAAGGGGCGGGGGAAACACCATATATTTT.

This clonotype came up many times. The chain employs TRBV4-1 and TRBJ1-2; D is ambiguous. Trimming took off 2 bases at V and 2 bases at J, with 15 bases between the two ends. This CDR3 region has 16 residues. The germline CDR1 and CDR2 sequences are MGHRA and YSYEKL. The CDR3 DNA is TGCGCCAGCAGCCAACTACTTTTCGGTGAAAACTATGGCTACACCTTC. This codes for CASSQLLFGENYGYTF.

At least ten counts were recorded for this clonotype. This chain uses TRBV5-1 with TRBJ1-2; weak D call: TRBD1 (6 bases). Germline CDR1 SGHRS, CDR2 YFSETQ. The germline V and J ends were trimmed by 0 bases and 3 bases, with 18 bases remaining between them. The CDR3 sequence is 17 residues long. DNA for the CDR3: TGCGCCAGCAGCTTGGGACAGGTTCCCACAGAAGACTATGGCTACACCTTC. Its translation is CASSLGQVPTEDYGYTF. Using reference TRBV5-1 and TRBJ1-2 for the parts outside the CDR3, the full variable domain is KAGVTQTPRYLIKTRGQQVTLSCSPISGHRSVSWYQQTPGQGLQFLFEYFSETQRNKGNFPGRFSGRQFSNSRSEMNVSTLELGDSALYLCASSLGQVPTEDYGYTFGSGTRLTVV.

Ten or more counts support this clonotype. The chain uses TRBV2 and TRBJ1-5; D is unclear. Trimming left V 6 bases short and J 0 bases short, with 9 bases between. CDR3 length equals 14 residues. Germline V CDR1 and CDR2: SNHLY, FYNNEI. Here the CDR3 DNA reads TGTGCCAGCAGCGTTCAGTATAGCAATCAGCCCCAGCATTTT. Its translation: CASSVQYSNQPQHF. The variable domain in full, completed from reference TRBV2 and TRBJ1-5, reads EPEVTQTPSHQVTQMGQEVILRCVPISNHLYFYWYRQILGQKVEFLVSFYNNEISEKSEIFDDQFSVERPDGSNFTLKIRSTKLEDSAMYFCASSVQYSNQPQHFGDGTRLSIL.

This clonotype has ten or more counts. The gene calls are TRBV6-2 or TRBV6-3 and TRBJ2-1; tentatively, D is TRBD1 or TRBD2 (6 bases each). Trimming shortened V by 4 bases and J by 9 bases, and 16 bases separated the two germline ends. The germline CDR1 and CDR2 sequences are MNHEY and SVGEGT. This CDR3 is built from 14 residues. The CDR3 DNA follows: TGTGCCAGCAGTTTCGCGGGACATTTTCCTGAGCAGTTCTTC. Translated: CASSFAGHFPEQFF.

The chain employs TRBV14 and TRBJ2-2; TRBD1 aligns across 7 bases. The length of the CDR3 is 18 residues. The V segment lost 1 base and the J segment 4 bases; nucleotides outside the gene matches: 12. Germline loops: CDR1 SGHDN, CDR2 FVKESK. The DNA of the CDR3 is TGTGCCAGCAGCCAAGCCTTAGGGGGCAGGATCGCCACCGGGGAGCTGTTTTTT. Its translation is CASSQALGGRIATGELFF.

This chain links TRBV7-9 with TRBJ1-4, with D tentatively TRBD1 (5 bases). This CDR3 contains 15 residues. CDR1 SEHNR and CDR2 FQNEAQ come from the germline V gene (reference sequence). V lost 0 bases to trimming and J lost 6 bases, with 11 bases between them. The chain's CDR3 is CASSLAWGSYEKLFF. CDR3 in DNA: TGTGCCAGCAGCTTAGCGTGGGGGTCCTATGAAAAACTGTTTTTT.

The chain links TRBV5-1 to TRBJ2-5; D gene unclear. V was shortened by 8 bases and J by 5 bases, with 13 bases between the two germline ends. The CDR3 runs 12 residues. Per germline, CDR1 SGHRS and CDR2 YFSETQ. The CDR3: CARGIRKETQYF. Written as DNA, the CDR3 is TGCGCCAGGGGGATCCGAAAGGAGACCCAGTACTTC.

This clonotype occurred many times. This chain joins TRBV11-2 and TRBJ1-1; perhaps TRBD1 as D (5 bases). Germline-derived CDR1 and CDR2 are SGHAT and FQNNGV. V dropped 5 bases and J dropped 3 bases, with 13 bases sitting between them. The CDR3 runs 14 residues. Here the CDR3 DNA reads TGTGCCAGCAGCACCACCGGGGGTGACACTGAAGCTTTCTTT. Protein: CASSTTGGDTEAFF.

In this sample, this clonotype turned up many times. V and J are TRBV5-1 and TRBJ2-7; D might be TRBD2 (5 bases). The length of the CDR3 is 15 residues. Trimming shortened V by 0 bases and J by 5 bases, and 15 bases separated the two germline ends. Per germline, CDR1 SGHRS and CDR2 YFSETQ. CDR3 bases: TGCGCCAGCAGCTTGGGGGCTAGCTTCAAGGACGAGCAGTACTTC. Its protein product is CASSLGASFKDEQYF.

The rearrangement links TRBV20-1 to TRBJ1-2; 7 bases fit TRBD1. V was pared by 4 bases and J by 5 bases, with 7 bases of the junction left unmatched. CDR3 length equals 13 residues. CDR1 DFQATT and CDR2 SNEGSKA come from the germline V gene (reference sequence). CDR3 DNA sequence: TGCAGTGCTACAAAGGGGGCATTTTATGGCTACACCTTC. As protein: CSATKGAFYGYTF.

The chain couples TRBV2 to TRBJ2-2; D is unresolved. This CDR3 comprises 16 residues. Trimming removed 0 bases from V and 4 bases from J, with 12 bases in between. Germline lookup yields CDR1 SNHLY and CDR2 FYNNEI. CDR3 coding DNA: TGTGCCAGCAGTGAAGCGGGCCGAATAGGCACCGGGGAGCTGTTTTTT. Encoded protein: CASSEAGRIGTGELFF.

The rearrangement links TRBV27 to TRBJ2-3; 8 bases agree with TRBD1. Germline trimming cut 2 bases from V and 2 bases from J; bases unmatched to any gene: 9. In germline, CDR1 is MNHEY, CDR2 SMNVEV (reference sequence). The CDR3 has 17 residues. CDR3 amino acids: CASSLGGQGRPTDTQYF. CDR3 nucleotide sequence: TGTGCCAGCAGTTTAGGAGGACAGGGTCGGCCCACAGATACGCAGTATTTT.

There are a few counts of this clonotype. The chain links TRBV7-9 to TRBJ1-2; tentatively, D is TRBD1 (6 bases). The CDR3 runs to 15 residues. Germline lookup yields CDR1 SEHNR and CDR2 FQNEAQ (reference sequence). Trimming took 5 bases from V and 6 from J, leaving 19 bases between them. The DNA of the CDR3 is TGTGCCAGCAGCCCAGTAGCCAGGGGAATGGATGGCTACACCTTC. It translates to CASSPVARGMDGYTF.

This clonotype was observed many times. The gene calls are TRBV5-1 and TRBJ2-3, with 11 bases aligning to TRBD2. CDR1 is SGHRS, CDR2 YFSETQ, per germline. The CDR3 length is 16 residues. J lost 5 bases, V lost 1 base, and 6 bases had no gene match. The DNA for the CDR3 is TGCGCCAGCAGCTTGCAACTAGCGGGGGTAGGAGATACGCAGTATTTT. Its protein product is CASSLQLAGVGDTQYF.